This TCR beta chain is from a study of shared clonotypes between healthy human individuals. This CDR3 comprises 15 residues. After removal of 8 bases from V and 4 bases from J, the junction contained 6 bases not matched to a gene. Germline CDR1 reads LNHDA; CDR2 reads SQIVND (reference sequence). Clones were read by immunoSEQ multiplex PCR, and TCRdb kept only the in-frame ones, dropping some. The data show 600,000 to 750,000 clones, about two thirds seen once. The chain employs TRBV19 and TRBJ1-5, with TRBD1 identical over 12 bases. The clonotype was recovered from a woman in her twenties or thirties in good health. The material sequenced was memory CD4+ T cells sorted from blood. Sample subset: CD45RA-negative fraction. The CDR3 spells CASSGTGGANQPQHF. The DNA of the CDR3 is TGTGCCAGTTCCGGGACAGGGGGCGCGAATCAGCCCCAGCATTTT.